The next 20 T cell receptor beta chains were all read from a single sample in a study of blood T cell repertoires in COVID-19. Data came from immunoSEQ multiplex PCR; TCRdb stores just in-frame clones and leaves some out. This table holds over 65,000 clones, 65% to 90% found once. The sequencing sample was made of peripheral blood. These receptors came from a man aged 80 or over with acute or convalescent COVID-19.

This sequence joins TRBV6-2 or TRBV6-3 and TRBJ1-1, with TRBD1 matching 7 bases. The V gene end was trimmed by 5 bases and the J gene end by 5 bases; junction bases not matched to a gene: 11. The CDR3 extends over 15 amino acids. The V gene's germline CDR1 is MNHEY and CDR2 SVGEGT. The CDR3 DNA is TGTGCCAGCAGTGGCCGGACAGGAAAAGGGACTGAAGCTTTCTTT. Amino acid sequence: CASSGRTGKGTEAFF.

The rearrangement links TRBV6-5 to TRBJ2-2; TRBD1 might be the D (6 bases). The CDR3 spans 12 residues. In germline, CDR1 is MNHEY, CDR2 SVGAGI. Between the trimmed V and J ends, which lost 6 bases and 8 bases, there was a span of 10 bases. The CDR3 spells CASRAGTGELFF. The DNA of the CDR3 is TGTGCCAGCAGAGCCGGGACAGGGGAGCTGTTTTTT.

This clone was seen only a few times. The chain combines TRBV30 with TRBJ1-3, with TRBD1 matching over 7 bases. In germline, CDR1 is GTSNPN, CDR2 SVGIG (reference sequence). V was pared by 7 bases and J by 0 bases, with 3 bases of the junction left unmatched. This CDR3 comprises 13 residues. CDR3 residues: CAYSGGSGNTIYF. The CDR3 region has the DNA TGTGCCTACTCAGGGGGCTCTGGAAACACCATATATTTT.

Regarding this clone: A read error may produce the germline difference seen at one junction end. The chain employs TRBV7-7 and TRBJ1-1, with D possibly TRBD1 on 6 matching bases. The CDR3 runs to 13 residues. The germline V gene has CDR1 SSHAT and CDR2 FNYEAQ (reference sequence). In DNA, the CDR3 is TGTGCTAGCAGCCTGGGACAGAACACTGAAGCTTTCTTT. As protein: CASSLGQNTEAFF.

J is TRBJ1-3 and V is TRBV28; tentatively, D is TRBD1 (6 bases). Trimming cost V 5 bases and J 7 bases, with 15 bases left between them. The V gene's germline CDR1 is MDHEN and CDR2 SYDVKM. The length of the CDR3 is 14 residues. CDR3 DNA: TGTGCCAGCAGTCCCCAGACAGGATCTAACACCATATATTTT. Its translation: CASSPQTGSNTIYF.

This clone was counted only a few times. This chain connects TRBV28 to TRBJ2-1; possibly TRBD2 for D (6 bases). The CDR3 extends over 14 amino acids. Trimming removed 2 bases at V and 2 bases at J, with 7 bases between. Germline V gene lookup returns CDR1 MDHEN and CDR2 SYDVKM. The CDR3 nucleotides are TGTGCCAGCAGTTTAGGGGGGACCTACAATGAGCAGTTCTTC. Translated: CASSLGGTYNEQFF.

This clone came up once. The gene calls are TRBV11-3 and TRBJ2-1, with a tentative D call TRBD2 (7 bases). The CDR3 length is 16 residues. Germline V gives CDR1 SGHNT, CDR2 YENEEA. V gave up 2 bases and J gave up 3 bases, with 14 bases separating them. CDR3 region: CASSLSLGGGYNEQFF. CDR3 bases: TGTGCCAGCAGCTTATCGTTAGGGGGGGGCTACAATGAGCAGTTCTTC.

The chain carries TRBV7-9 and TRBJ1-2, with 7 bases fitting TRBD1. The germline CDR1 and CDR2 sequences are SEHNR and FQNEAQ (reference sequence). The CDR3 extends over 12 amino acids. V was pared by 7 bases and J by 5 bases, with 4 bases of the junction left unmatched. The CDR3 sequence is CASNKGAYGYTF. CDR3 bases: TGTGCCAGCAACAAGGGGGCATATGGCTACACCTTC.

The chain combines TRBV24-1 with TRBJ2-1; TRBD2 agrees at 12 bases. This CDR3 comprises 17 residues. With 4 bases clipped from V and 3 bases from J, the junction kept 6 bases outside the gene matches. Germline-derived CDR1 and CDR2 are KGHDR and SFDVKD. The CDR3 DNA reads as TGTGCCACCAGTGACCAGGGACTAGCGGGCCTCTACAATGAGCAGTTCTTC. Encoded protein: CATSDQGLAGLYNEQFF.

The CDR3: CASSRAGTGDRQPQHF. CDR3 DNA sequence: TGTGCCAGTAGTAGAGCCGGGACAGGGGATCGTCAGCCCCAGCATTTT. The chain joins TRBV19 to TRBJ1-5; 10 bases line up with TRBD1. The V gene end was trimmed by 4 bases and the J gene end by 6 bases; junction bases not matched to a gene: 9. The CDR3 extends over 16 amino acids. The germline CDR1 and CDR2 sequences are LNHDA and SQIVND (reference sequence).

CDR3 nucleotides: TGTGCCAGCAGACCCACTAGGAGGGGAATGAACACTGAAGCTTTCTTT. This codes for CASRPTRRGMNTEAFF. The chain employs TRBV28 and TRBJ1-1; D is possibly TRBD1 (5 bases). The CDR3 has 16 amino acids. Germline CDR1 and CDR2: MDHEN and SYDVKM. With 6 bases removed from V and 0 bases from J, the gap between germline ends came to 17 bases.

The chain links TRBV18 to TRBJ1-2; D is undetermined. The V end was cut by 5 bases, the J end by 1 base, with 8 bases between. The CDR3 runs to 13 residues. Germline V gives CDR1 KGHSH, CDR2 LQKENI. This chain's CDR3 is CASSWSDNYGYTF. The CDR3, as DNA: TGTGCCAGCTCATGGTCAGATAACTATGGCTACACCTTC.

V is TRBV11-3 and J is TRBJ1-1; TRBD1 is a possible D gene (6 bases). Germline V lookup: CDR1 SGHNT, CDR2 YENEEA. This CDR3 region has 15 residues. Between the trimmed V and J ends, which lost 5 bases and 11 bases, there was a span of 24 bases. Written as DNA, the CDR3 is TGTGCCAGCAGCCCAAATAACGACAGGACCCAAAAGGCTTTCTTT. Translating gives CASSPNNDRTQKAFF.

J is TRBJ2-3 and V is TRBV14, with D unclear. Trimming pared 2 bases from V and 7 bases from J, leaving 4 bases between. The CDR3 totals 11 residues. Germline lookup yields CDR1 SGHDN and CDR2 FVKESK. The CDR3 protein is CASSQSNTQYF. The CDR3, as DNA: TGTGCCAGCAGCCAATCAAATACGCAGTATTTT.

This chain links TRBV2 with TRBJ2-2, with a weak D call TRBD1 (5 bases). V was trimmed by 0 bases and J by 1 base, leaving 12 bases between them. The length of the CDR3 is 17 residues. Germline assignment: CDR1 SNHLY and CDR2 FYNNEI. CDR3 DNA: TGTGCCAGCAGTGAAGCGGGGCAGAAGGGGAACACCGGGGAGCTGTTTTTT. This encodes CASSEAGQKGNTGELFF. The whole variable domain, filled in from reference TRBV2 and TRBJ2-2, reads EPEVTQTPSHQVTQMGQEVILRCVPISNHLYFYWYRQILGQKVEFLVSFYNNEISEKSEIFDDQFSVERPDGSNFTLKIRSTKLEDSAMYFCASSEAGQKGNTGELFFGEGSRLTVL.

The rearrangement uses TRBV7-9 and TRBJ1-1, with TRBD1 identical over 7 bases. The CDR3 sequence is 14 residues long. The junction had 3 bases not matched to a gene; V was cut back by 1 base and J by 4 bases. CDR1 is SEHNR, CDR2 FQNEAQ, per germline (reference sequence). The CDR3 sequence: CASSLEGQSTEAFF. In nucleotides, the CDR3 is TGTGCCAGCAGCTTAGAGGGACAGAGCACTGAAGCTTTCTTT.

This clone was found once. The CDR3 here is CASSLGLGNSGNTIYF. CDR3 coding DNA: TGTGCCAGCAGCTTGGGACTGGGTAACTCTGGAAACACCATATATTTT. This chain joins TRBV5-6 and TRBJ1-3; D is unclear. Deletions cut 0 bases from V and 0 bases from J, with 10 bases between. Germline V CDR1 and CDR2: SGHDT, YYEEEE. The CDR3 runs to 16 residues.

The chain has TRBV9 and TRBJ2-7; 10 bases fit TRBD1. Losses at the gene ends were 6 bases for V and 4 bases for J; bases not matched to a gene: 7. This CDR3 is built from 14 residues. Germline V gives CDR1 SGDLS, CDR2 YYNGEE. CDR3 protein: CASNMGQGRYEQYF. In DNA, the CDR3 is TGTGCCAGCAACATGGGACAGGGGAGATACGAGCAGTACTTC.

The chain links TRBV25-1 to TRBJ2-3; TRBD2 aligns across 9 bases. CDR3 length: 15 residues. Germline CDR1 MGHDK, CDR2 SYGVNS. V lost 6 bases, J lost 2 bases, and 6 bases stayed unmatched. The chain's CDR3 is CASSSTSGYTDTQYF. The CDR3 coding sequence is TGTGCCAGCAGCTCGACTAGCGGCTACACAGATACGCAGTATTTT. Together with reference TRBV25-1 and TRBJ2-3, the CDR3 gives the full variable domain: EADIYQTPRYLVIGTGKKITLECSQTMGHDKMYWYQQDPGMELHLIHYSYGVNSTEKGDLSSESTVSRIRTEHFPLTLESARPSHTSQYLCASSSTSGYTDTQYFGPGTRLTVL.

The CDR3 loop reads CASSFSGTASYEQYF. DNA for the CDR3: TGTGCCAGCAGTTTCTCCGGGACAGCATCCTACGAGCAGTACTTC. The chain employs TRBV6-5 and TRBJ2-7; 7 nucleotides match TRBD1. There are 15 residues in the CDR3. From germline, CDR1 is MNHEY and CDR2 SVGAGI. V gave up 4 bases and J gave up 1 base; unmatched junction bases: 7.